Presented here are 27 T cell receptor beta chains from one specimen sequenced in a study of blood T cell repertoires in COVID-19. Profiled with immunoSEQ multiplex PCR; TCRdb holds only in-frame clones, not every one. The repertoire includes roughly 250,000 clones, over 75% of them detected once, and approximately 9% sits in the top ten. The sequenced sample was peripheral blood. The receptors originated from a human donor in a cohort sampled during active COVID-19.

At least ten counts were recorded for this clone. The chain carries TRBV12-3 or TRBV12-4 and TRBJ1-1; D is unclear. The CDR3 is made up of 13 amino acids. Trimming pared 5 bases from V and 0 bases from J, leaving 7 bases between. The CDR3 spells CASSVTVNTEAFF. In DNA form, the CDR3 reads TGTGCCAGCAGTGTTACAGTGAACACTGAAGCTTTCTTT.

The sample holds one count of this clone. CDR3 sequence (DNA): TGTGCCAGCAGCCAAGGCCTCCTGACTAGCGGGGGGGGTACCGGCACCGGGGAGCTGTTTTTT. It encodes CASSQGLLTSGGGTGTGELFF. V gene TRBV4-2 combines with J gene TRBJ2-2; 14 nucleotides align to TRBD2. The trim removed 1 base at V and 4 bases at J, leaving 14 bases unmatched. Germline V gives CDR1 LGHNA, CDR2 YNFKEQ. The CDR3 length is 21 residues.

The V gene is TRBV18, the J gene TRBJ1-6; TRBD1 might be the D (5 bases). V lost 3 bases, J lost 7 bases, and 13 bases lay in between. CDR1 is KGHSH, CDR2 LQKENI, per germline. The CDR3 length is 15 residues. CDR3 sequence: CASSPTGGMNSPLHF. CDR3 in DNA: TGTGCCAGCTCACCCACCGGGGGTATGAATTCACCCCTCCACTTT.

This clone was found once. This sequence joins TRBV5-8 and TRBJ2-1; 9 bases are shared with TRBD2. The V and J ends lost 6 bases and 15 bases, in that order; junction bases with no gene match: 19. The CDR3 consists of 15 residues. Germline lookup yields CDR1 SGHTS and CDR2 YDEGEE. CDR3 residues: CASINLGGGVWSGFF. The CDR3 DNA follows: TGTGCCAGCATCAACCTCGGCGGGGGGGTTTGGTCCGGGTTCTTC. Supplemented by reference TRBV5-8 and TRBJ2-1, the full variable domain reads EAGVTQSPTHLIKTRGQQATLRCSPISGHTSVYWYQQALGLGLQFLLWYDEGEERNRGNFPPRFSGRQFPNYSSELNVNALELEDSALYLCASINLGGGVWSGFFGPGTRLTVL.

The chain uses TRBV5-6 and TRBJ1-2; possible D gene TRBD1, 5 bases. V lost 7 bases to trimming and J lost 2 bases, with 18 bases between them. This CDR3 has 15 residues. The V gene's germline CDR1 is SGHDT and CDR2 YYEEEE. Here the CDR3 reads CASASLRQSNYGYTF. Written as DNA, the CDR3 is TGTGCCAGCGCCTCTTTGAGACAGTCAAACTATGGCTACACCTTC.

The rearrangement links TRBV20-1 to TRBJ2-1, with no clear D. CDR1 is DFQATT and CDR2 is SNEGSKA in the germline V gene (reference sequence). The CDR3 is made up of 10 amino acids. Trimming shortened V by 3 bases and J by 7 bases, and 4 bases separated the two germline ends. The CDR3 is CSASQNEQFF. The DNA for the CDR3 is TGCAGTGCTAGTCAAAATGAGCAGTTCTTC.

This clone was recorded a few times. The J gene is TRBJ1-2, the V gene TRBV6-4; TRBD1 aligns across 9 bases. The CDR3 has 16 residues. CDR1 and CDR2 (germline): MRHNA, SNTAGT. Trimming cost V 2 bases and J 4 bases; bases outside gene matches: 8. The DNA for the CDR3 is TGTGCCAGCAGTGACCTTCAGGGACAGGGATTCTATGGCTACACCTTC. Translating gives CASSDLQGQGFYGYTF.

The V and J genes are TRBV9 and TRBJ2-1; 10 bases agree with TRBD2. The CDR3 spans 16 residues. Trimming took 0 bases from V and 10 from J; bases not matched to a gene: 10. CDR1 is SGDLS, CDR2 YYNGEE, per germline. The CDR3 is CASSVVSSGSFGEQFF. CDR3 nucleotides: TGTGCCAGCAGCGTAGTATCTAGCGGGAGTTTTGGCGAGCAGTTCTTC.

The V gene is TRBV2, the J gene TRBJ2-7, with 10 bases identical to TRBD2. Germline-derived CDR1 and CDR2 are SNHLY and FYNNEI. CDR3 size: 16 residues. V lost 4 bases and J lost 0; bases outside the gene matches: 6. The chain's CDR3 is CASSVASGSLSYEQYF. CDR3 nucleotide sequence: TGTGCCAGCAGTGTGGCTAGCGGGAGTCTCTCCTACGAGCAGTACTTC.

The CDR3 spells CASRGQTNTEAFF. The CDR3 region has the DNA TGTGCCAGCAGGGGGCAGACGAACACTGAAGCTTTCTTT. This chain connects TRBV2 to TRBJ1-1; D perhaps matches TRBD1 (5 bases). This CDR3 has 13 residues. Germline lookup yields CDR1 SNHLY and CDR2 FYNNEI. The V end lost 6 bases, the J end lost 1 base, and 9 bases lay between the germline ends.

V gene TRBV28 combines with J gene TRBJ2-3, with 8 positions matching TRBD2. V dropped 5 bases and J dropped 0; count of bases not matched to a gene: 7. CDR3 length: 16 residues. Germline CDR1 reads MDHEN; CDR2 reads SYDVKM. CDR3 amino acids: CASSTRGGPSTDTQYF. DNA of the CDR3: TGTGCCAGCAGTACTCGGGGGGGGCCTAGCACAGATACGCAGTATTTT.

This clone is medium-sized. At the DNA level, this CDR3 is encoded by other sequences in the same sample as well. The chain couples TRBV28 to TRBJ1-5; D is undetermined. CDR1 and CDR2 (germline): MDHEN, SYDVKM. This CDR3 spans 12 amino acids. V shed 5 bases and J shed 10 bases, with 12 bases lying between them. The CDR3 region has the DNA TGTGCCAGCAGTCCCCCCCGGGGACCCCAGCATTTT. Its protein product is CASSPPRGPQHF.

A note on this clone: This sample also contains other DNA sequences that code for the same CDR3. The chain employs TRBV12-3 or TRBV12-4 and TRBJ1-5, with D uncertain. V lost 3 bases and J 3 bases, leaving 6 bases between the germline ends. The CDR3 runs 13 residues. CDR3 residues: CASSFSSNQPQHF. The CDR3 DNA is TGTGCCAGCAGTTTTTCTTCCAATCAGCCCCAGCATTTT.

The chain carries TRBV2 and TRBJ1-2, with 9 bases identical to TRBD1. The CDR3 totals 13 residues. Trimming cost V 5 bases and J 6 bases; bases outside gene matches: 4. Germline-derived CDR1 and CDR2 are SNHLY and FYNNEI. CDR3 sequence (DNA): TGTGCCAGCAGTCTTGGGACAGGGAATGGCTACACCTTC. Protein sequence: CASSLGTGNGYTF.

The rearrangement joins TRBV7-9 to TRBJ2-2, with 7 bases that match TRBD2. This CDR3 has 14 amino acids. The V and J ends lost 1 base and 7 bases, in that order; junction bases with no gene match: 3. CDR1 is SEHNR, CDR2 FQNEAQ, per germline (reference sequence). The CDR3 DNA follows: TGTGCCAGCAGCTTAGGACGGGAGGTCGGGGAGCTGTTTTTT. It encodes CASSLGREVGELFF.

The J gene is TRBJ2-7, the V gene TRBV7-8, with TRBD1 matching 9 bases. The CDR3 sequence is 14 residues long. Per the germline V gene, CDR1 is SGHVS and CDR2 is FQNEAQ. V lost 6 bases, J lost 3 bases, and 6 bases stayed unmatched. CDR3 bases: TGTGCCAGCAGTCCGGGACAGGGCAACTACGAGCAGTACTTC. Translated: CASSPGQGNYEQYF.

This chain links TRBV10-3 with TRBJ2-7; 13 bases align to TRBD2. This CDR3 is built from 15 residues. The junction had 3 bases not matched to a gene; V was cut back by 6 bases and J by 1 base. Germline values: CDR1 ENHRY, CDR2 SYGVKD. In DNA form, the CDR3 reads TGTGCCATCAGCACTAGCGGGAGGGGGTCCTACGAGCAGTACTTC. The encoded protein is CAISTSGRGSYEQYF.

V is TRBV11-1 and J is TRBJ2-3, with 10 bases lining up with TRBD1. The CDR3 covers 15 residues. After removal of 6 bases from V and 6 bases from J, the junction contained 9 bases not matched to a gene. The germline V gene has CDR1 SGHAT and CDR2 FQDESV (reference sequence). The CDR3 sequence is CASRTGGPLRDTQYF. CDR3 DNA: TGTGCCAGCAGGACAGGGGGCCCCCTGCGGGATACGCAGTATTTT.

CDR3 DNA sequence: TGTGCCAGCAAACGAGCGGGCTCCTACGAGCAGTACTTC. Its protein is CASKRAGSYEQYF. The rearrangement joins TRBV27 to TRBJ2-7; D is possibly TRBD2 (6 bases). With 7 bases removed from V and 0 bases from J, the gap between germline ends came to 10 bases. The germline gives CDR1 MNHEY, CDR2 SMNVEV (reference sequence). This CDR3 has 13 residues.

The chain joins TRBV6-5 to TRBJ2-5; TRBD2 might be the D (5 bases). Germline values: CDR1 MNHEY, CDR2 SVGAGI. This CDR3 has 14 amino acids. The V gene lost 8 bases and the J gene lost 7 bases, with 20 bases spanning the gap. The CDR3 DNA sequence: TGTGCCAGCTCCAGGAGGACCAATATCGGGACCCAGTACTTC. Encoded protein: CASSRRTNIGTQYF.

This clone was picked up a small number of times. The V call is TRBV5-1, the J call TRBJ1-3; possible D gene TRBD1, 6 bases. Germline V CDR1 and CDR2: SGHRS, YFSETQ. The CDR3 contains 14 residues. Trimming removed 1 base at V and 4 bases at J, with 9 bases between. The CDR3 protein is CASSLPGVGNTIYF. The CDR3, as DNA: TGCGCCAGCAGCTTGCCAGGGGTCGGAAACACCATATATTTT.

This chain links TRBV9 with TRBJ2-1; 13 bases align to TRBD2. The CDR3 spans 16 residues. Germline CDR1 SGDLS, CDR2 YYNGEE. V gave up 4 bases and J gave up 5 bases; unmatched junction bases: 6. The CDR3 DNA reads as TGTGCCAGCAGCTTCCCGGGACTAGCGGGGAACAATGAGCAGTTCTTC. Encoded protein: CASSFPGLAGNNEQFF.

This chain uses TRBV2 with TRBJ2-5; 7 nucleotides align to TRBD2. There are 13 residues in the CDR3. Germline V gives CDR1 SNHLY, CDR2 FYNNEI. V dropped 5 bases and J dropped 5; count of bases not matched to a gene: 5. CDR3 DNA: TGTGCCAGCAGTCGTATGGGGGGGGAGACCCAGTACTTC. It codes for CASSRMGGETQYF.

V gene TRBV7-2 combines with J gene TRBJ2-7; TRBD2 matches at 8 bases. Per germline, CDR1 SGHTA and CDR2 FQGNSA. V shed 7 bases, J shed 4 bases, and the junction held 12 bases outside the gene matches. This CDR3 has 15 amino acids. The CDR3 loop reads CASTSPGGVWYEQYF. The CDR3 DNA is TGTGCCAGCACCTCACCGGGGGGGGTGTGGTACGAGCAGTACTTC.

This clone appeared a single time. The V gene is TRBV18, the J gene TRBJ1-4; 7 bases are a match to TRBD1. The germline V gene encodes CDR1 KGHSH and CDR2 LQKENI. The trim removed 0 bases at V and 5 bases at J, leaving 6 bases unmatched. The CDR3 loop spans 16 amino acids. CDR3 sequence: CASSPPRAGGNEKLFF. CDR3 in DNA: TGTGCCAGCTCACCACCTCGGGCAGGGGGAAATGAAAAACTGTTTTTT.

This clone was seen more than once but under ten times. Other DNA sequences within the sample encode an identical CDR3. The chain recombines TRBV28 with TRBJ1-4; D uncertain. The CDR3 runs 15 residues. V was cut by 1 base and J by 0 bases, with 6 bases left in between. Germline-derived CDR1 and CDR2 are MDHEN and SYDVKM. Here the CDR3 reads CASSLYRATNEKLFF. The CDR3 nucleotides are TGTGCCAGCAGTTTATATCGGGCAACTAATGAAAAACTGTTTTTT.

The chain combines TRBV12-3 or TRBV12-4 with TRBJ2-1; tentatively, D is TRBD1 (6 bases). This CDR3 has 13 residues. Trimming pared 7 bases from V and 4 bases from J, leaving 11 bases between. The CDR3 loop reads CASTVRGYNEQFF. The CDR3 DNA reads TGTGCCAGCACCGTGAGGGGGTACAATGAGCAGTTCTTC.